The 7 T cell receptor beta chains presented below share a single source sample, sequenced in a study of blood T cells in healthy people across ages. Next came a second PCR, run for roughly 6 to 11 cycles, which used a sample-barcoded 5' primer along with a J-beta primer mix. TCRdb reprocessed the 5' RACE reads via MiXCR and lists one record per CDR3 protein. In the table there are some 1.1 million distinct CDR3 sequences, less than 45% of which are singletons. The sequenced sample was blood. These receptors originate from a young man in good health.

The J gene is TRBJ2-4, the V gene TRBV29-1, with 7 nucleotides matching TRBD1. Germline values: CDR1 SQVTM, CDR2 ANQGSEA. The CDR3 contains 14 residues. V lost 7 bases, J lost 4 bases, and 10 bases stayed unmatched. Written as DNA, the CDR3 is TGCAGCGCCGTGAACCGGGACAGTAAAAACATTCAGTACTTC. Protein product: CSAVNRDSKNIQYF.

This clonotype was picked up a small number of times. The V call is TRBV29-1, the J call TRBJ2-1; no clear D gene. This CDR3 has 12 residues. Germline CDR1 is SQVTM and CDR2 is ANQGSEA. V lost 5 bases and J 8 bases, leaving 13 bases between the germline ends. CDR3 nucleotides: TGCAGCGTTTCCGTGTCAAGGGATGAGCAGTTCTTC. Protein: CSVSVSRDEQFF.

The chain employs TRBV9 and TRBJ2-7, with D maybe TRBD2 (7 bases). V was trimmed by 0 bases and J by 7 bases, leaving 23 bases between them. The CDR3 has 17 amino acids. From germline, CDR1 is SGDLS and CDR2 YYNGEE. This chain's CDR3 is CASSVELMGGPYNEQYF. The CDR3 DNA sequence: TGTGCCAGCAGCGTAGAGCTGATGGGGGGGCCGTACAATGAGCAGTACTTC. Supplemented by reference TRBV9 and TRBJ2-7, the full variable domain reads DSGVTQTPKHLITATGQRVTLRCSPRSGDLSVYWYQQSLDQGLQFLIQYYNGEERAKGNILERFSAQQFPDLHSELNLSSLELGDSALYFCASSVELMGGPYNEQYFGPGTRLTVT.

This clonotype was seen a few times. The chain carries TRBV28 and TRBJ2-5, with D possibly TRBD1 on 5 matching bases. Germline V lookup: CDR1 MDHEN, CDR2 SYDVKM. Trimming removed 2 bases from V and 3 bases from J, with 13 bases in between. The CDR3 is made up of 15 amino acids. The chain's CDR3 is CASSLASGIKETQYF. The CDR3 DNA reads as TGTGCCAGCAGTTTAGCATCAGGGATAAAAGAGACCCAGTACTTC. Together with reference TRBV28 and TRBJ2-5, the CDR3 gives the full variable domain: DVKVTQSSRYLVKRTGEKVFLECVQDMDHENMFWYRQDPGLGLRLIYFSYDVKMKEKGDIPEGYSVSREKKERFSLILESASTNQTSMYLCASSLASGIKETQYFGPGTRLLVL.

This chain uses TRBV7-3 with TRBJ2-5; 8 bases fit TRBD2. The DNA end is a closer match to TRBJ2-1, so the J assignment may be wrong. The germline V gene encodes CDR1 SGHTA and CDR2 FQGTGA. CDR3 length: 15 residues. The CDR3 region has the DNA TGTGCCAGCAGCTTATCGGGGGGGTACCAAGAGACCCAGTTCTTC. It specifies CASSLSGGYQETQFF.

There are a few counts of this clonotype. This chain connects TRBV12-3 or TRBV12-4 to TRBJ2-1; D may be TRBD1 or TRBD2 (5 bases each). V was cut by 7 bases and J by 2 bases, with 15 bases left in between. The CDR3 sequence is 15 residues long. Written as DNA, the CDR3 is TGTGCCAGCACCTTGGGTAGGGGAGCCTACAATGAGCAGTTCTTC. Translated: CASTLGRGAYNEQFF.

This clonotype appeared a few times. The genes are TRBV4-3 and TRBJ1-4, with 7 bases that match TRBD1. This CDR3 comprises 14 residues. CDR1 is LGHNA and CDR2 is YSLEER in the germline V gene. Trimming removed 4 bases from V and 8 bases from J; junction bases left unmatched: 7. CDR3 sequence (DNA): TGCGCCAGCAGCCCGACAGGGTTTGACGAAAAACTGTTTTTT. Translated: CASSPTGFDEKLFF.